Reported below is one TCR beta chain. Sequenced by immunoSEQ multiplex PCR; TCRdb stores in-frame clones only, minus some. The sample lists approximately 84,000 clones; approximately 87% were seen once. These data are taken from a study of blood T cell repertoires in COVID-19. Study in general: Sites across the United States, Italy and Spain contributed samples from acute and convalescent COVID-19. T cells, B-cell-depleted T cells, or PBMCs provided the cDNA or gDNA that served as material.

J gave up 12 bases and V 2 bases, and 10 bases lay outside the gene matches. CDR1 is MNHEY, CDR2 SVGAGI, per germline. The CDR3 runs to 13 residues. This receptor was obtained from a human donor in a cohort sampled during active COVID-19. The chain joins TRBV6-5 to TRBJ2-7; TRBD2 matches 7 bases. Source material: peripheral blood. The CDR3 reads CASSYGRDYNSYF. In DNA, the CDR3 is TGTGCCAGCAGTTACGGGAGGGACTATAATTCGTACTTC.